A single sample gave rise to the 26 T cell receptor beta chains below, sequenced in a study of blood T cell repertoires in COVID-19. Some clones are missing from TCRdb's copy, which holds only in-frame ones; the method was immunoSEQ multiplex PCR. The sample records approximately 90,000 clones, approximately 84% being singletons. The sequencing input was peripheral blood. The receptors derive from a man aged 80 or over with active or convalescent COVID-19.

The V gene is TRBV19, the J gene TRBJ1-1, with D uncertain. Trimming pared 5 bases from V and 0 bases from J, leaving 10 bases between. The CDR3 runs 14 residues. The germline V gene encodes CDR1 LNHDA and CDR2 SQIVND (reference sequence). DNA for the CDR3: TGTGCCAGTAGTCCGAGGATCCTGAACACTGAAGCTTTCTTT. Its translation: CASSPRILNTEAFF.

The CDR3, as DNA: TGTGCCAGCAGCTTAAGTCTCGAGGCGCACTATGGCTACACCTTC. This codes for CASSLSLEAHYGYTF. The chain recombines TRBV7-9 with TRBJ1-2; unclear D gene. The ends were cut back, 2 bases at V and 3 bases at J, with 13 bases in the middle. Germline V gene data show CDR1 as SEHNR and CDR2 as FQNEAQ (reference sequence). The CDR3 contains 15 residues.

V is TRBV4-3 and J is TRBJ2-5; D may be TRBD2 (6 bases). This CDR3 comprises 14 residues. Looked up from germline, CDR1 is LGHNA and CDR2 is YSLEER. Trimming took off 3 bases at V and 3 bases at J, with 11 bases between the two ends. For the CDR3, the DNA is TGCGCCAGCAGCCAGGGGAGGTCCAAAGAGACCCAGTACTTC. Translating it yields CASSQGRSKETQYF.

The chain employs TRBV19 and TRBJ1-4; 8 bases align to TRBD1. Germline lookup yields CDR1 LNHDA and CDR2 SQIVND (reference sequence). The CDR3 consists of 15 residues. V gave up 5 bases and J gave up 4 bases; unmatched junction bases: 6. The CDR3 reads CASSPGQGFNEKLFF. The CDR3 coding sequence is TGTGCCAGTAGTCCCGGACAGGGTTTTAATGAAAAACTGTTTTTT.

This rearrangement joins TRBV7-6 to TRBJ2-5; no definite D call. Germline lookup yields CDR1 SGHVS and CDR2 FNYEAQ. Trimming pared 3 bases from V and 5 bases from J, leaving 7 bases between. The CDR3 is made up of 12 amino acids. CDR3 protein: CASSFIGETQYF. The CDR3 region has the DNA TGTGCCAGCAGCTTTATCGGGGAGACCCAGTACTTC. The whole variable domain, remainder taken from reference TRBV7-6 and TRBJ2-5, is GAGVSQSPRYKVTKRGQDVALRCDPISGHVSLYWYRQALGQGPEFLTYFNYEAQQDKSGLPNDRFSAERPEGSISTLTIQRTEQRDSAMYRCASSFIGETQYFGPGTRLLVL.

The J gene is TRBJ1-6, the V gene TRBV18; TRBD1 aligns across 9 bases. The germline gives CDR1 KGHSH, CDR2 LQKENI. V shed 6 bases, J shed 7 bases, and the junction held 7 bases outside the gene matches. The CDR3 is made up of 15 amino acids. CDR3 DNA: TGTGCCAGCTCGCTTACAGGGGGCGCAAATTCACCCCTCCACTTT. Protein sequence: CASSLTGGANSPLHF.

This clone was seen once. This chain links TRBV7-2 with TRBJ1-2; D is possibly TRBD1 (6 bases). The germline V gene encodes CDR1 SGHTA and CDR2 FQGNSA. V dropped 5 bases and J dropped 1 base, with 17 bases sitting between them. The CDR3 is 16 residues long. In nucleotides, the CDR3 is TGTGCCAGCAGCAATACAGGACAGAATTATAACTATGGCTACACCTTC. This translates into CASSNTGQNYNYGYTF. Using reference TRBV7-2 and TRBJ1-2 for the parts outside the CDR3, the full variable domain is GAGVSQSPSNKVTEKGKDVELRCDPISGHTALYWYRQSLGQGLEFLIYFQGNSAPDKSGLPSDRFSAERTGGSVSTLTIQRTQQEDSAVYLCASSNTGQNYNYGYTFGSGTRLTVV.

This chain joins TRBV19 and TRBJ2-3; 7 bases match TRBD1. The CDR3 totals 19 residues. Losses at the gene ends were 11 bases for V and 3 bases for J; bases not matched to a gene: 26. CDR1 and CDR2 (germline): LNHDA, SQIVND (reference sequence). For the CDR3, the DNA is TGTGCCCACCGTCGACTGTGGGACAGAGCTAAGAGGGATACAGATACGCAGTATTTT. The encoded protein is CAHRRLWDRAKRDTDTQYF.

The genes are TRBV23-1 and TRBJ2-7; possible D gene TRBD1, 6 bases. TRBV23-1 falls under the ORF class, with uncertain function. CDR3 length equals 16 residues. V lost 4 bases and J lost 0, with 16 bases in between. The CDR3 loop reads CASSPTGPDSSYEQYF. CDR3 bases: TGCGCCAGCAGTCCTACTGGCCCGGACAGCTCCTACGAGCAGTACTTC.

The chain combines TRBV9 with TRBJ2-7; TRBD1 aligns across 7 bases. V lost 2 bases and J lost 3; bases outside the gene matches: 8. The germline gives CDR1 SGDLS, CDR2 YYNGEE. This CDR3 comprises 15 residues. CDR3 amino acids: CASSVGARGIYEQYF. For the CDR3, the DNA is TGTGCCAGCAGCGTGGGGGCCAGGGGGATCTACGAGCAGTACTTC.

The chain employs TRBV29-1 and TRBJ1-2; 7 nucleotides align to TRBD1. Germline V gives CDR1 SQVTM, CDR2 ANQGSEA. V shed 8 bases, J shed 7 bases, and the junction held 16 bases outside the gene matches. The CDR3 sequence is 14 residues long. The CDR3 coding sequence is TGCAGCACCCGTTATATTGGACAGGCGCGTGGCTACACCTTC. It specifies CSTRYIGQARGYTF. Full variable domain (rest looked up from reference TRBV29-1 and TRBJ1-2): SAVISQKPSRDICQRGTSLTIQCQVDSQVTMMFWYRQQPGQSLTLIATANQGSEATYESGFVIDKFPISRPNLTFSTLTVSNMSPEDSSIYLCSTRYIGQARGYTFGSGTRLTVV.

CDR3 bases: TGTGCCAGCAGTTACAGACAGTTTAGCAATCAGCCCCAGCATTTT. It is translated as CASSYRQFSNQPQHF. The V call is TRBV6-5, the J call TRBJ1-5; possibly TRBD1 for D (5 bases). Germline V gene data show CDR1 as MNHEY and CDR2 as SVGAGI. Trimming took 2 bases from V and 0 from J, leaving 8 bases between them. The CDR3 has 15 residues.

The CDR3 DNA reads as TGCGCCAGCAGGGGAGGGACTAGGGGGCCCACTGAGCAGTTCTTC. Encoded protein: CASRGGTRGPTEQFF. J is TRBJ2-1 and V is TRBV4-1; the D gene is possibly TRBD2 (8 bases). Trimming shortened V by 6 bases and J by 9 bases, and 21 bases separated the two germline ends. The germline CDR1 and CDR2 sequences are MGHRA and YSYEKL. CDR3 length: 15 residues.

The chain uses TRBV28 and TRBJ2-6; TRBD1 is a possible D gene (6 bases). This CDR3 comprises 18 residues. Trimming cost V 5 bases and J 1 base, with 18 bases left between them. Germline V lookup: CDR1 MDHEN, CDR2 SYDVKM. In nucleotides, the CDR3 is TGTGCCAGCAGTGGTACACCGGGACAAGCTTCTGGGGCCAACGTCCTGACTTTC. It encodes CASSGTPGQASGANVLTF.

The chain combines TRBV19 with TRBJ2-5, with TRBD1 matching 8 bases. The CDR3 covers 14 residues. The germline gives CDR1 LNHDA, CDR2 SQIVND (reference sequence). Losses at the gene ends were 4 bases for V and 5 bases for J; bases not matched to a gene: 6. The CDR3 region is CASSKQGEGETQYF. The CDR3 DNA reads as TGTGCCAGTAGTAAACAGGGGGAAGGGGAGACCCAGTACTTC. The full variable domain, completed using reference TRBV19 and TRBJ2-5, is DGGITQSPKYLFRKEGQNVTLSCEQNLNHDAMYWYRQDPGQGLRLIYYSQIVNDFQKGDIAEGYSVSREKKESFPLTVTSAQKNPTAFYLCASSKQGEGETQYFGPGTRLLVL.

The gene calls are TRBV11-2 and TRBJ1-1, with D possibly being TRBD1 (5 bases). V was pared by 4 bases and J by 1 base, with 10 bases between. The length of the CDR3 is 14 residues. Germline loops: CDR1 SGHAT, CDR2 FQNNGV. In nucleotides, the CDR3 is TGTGCCAGCAGCTGGGACTGGCAGAACACTGAAGCTTTCTTT. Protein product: CASSWDWQNTEAFF.

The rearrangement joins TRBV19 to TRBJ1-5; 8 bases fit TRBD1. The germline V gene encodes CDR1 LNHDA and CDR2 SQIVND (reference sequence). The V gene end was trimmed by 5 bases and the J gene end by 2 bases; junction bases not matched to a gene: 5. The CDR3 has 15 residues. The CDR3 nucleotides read TGTGCCAGTAGTGGAGACAGGGGCGGCAATCAGCCCCAGCATTTT. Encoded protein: CASSGDRGGNQPQHF.

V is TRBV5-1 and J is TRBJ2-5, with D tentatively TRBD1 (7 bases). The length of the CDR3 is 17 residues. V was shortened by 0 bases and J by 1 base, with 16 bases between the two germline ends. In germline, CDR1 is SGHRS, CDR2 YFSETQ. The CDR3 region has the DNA TGCGCCAGCAGCTTGGTTGGAGGGGGCGCGGTCCAAGAGACCCAGTACTTC. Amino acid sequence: CASSLVGGGAVQETQYF.

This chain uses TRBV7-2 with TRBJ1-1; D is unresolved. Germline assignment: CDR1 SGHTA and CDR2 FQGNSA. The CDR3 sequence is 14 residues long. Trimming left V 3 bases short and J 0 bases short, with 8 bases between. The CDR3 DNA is TGTGCCAGCAGCTTTACGCGAATGAACACTGAAGCTTTCTTT. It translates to CASSFTRMNTEAFF.

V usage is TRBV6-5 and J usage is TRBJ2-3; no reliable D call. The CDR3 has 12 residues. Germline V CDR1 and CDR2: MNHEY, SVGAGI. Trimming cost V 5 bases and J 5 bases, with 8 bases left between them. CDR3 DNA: TGTGCCAGCAGTCTCACAGTAGATACGCAGTATTTT. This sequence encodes CASSLTVDTQYF.

Here the CDR3 DNA reads TGCAGCGTTACTAGCGGGGGGGCGGACAATGAGCAGTTCTTC. Its protein is CSVTSGGADNEQFF. This chain connects TRBV29-1 to TRBJ2-1, with 13 bases matching TRBD2. V lost 5 bases to trimming and J lost 5 bases; unmatched junction nucleotides: 3. This CDR3 has 14 amino acids. Per germline, CDR1 SQVTM and CDR2 ANQGSEA.

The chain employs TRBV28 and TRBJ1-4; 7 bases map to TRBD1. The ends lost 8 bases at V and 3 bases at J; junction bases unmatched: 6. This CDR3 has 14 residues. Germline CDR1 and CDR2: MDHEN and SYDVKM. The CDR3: CASQVGGPNEKLFF. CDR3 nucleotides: TGTGCCAGCCAAGTAGGGGGCCCTAATGAAAAACTGTTTTTT.

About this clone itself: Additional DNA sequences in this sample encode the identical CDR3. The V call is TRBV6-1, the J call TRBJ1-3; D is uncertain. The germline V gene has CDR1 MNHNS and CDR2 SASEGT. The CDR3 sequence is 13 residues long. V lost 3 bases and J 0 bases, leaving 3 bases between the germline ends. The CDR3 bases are TGTGCCAGCAGTGACGGCTCTGGAAACACCATATATTTT. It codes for CASSDGSGNTIYF.

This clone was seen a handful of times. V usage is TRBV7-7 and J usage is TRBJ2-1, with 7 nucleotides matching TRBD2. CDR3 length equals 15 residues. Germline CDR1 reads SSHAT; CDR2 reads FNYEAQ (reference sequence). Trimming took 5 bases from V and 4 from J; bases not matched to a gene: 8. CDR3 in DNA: TGTGCCAGCAGCCAAGGACTAGGCGGATACAATGAGCAGTTCTTC. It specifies CASSQGLGGYNEQFF.

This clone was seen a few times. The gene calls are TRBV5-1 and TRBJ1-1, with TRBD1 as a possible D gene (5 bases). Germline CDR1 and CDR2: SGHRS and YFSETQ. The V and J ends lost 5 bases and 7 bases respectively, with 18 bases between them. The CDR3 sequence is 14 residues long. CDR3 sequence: CASRRSDGQVEAFF. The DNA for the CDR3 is TGCGCCAGCAGGCGGTCGGACGGACAAGTTGAAGCTTTCTTT.

DNA for the CDR3: TGTGCTAGTGGTCTAATCAAGACAGTTTCGGATCAGCCCCAGCATTTT. Translating it yields CASGLIKTVSDQPQHF. The rearrangement joins TRBV12-5 to TRBJ1-5; possibly TRBD1 for D (5 bases). V gave up 5 bases and J gave up 5 bases, with 19 bases separating them. CDR1 and CDR2 (germline): LGHNT, FRNRAP. The CDR3 is made up of 16 amino acids.